One and the same sample provided the 15 T cell receptor beta chains below, sequenced in a study of blood T cell repertoires in COVID-19. Generated by immunoSEQ multiplex PCR, the TCRdb table keeps only in-frame clones and is missing some. Among about 80,000 clones listed, approximately 88% were seen once. The material sequenced was peripheral blood. The receptors were sampled from a woman older than 75 with acute or convalescent COVID-19.

V is TRBV19 and J is TRBJ2-7; D perhaps matches TRBD1 (6 bases). The V gene lost 0 bases and the J gene lost 11 bases, with 14 bases spanning the gap. Looked up from germline, CDR1 is LNHDA and CDR2 is SQIVND (reference sequence). This CDR3 has 13 residues. The CDR3 sequence is CASSIDLQGNKYF. As DNA, the CDR3 is TGTGCCAGTAGTATAGATCTCCAGGGGAACAAGTACTTC.

This rearrangement joins TRBV19 to TRBJ1-2; D uncertain. The germline gives CDR1 LNHDA, CDR2 SQIVND (reference sequence). Deletions cut 7 bases from V and 4 bases from J, with 7 bases between. The CDR3 length is 11 residues. The CDR3 region has the DNA TGTGCCAGTAAGGAGGGCTATGGCTACACCTTC. It specifies CASKEGYGYTF.

On this clone: This CDR3 is also generated by other DNA sequences in the sample. J is TRBJ1-5 and V is TRBV18, with TRBD1 identical over 11 bases. Looked up from germline, CDR1 is KGHSH and CDR2 is LQKENI. CDR3 length: 15 residues. V gave up 3 bases and J gave up 5 bases; unmatched junction bases: 3. Here the CDR3 DNA reads TGTGCCAGCTCACCCGGGACAGGGGGGGATCAGCCCCAGCATTTT. Translating it yields CASSPGTGGDQPQHF.

This chain connects TRBV19 to TRBJ1-2; possible D gene TRBD1, 5 bases. The germline gives CDR1 LNHDA, CDR2 SQIVND (reference sequence). V lost 8 bases, J lost 8 bases, and 15 bases lay in between. The CDR3 is made up of 12 amino acids. The CDR3 DNA reads TGTGCCAGTCGGGGGAGGGTTGGAGGCTACACCTTC. Translating it yields CASRGRVGGYTF.

This clone showed up just a few times. The chain employs TRBV19 and TRBJ1-3; possible D gene TRBD1, 5 bases. The germline CDR1 and CDR2 sequences are LNHDA and SQIVND (reference sequence). With 6 bases removed from V and 0 bases from J, the gap between germline ends came to 15 bases. This CDR3 spans 16 amino acids. The CDR3: CASRTGGLHSGNTIYF. The CDR3 DNA reads TGTGCCAGTAGGACCGGGGGGTTACACTCTGGAAACACCATATATTTT.

The V and J genes are TRBV2 and TRBJ2-1; 13 nucleotides line up with TRBD2. V gave up 3 bases and J gave up 4 bases; unmatched junction bases: 0. Germline V CDR1 and CDR2: SNHLY, FYNNEI. This CDR3 has 15 residues. DNA for the CDR3: TGTGCCAGCAGTGAGACTAGCGGGGGGTACAATGAGCAGTTCTTC. Translation gives CASSETSGGYNEQFF.

The chain combines TRBV7-2 with TRBJ2-2; 10 bases are shared with TRBD1. The ends lost 3 bases at V and 2 bases at J; junction bases unmatched: 3. The CDR3 spans 16 residues. From germline, CDR1 is SGHTA and CDR2 FQGNSA. This CDR3 reads CASSLGQGINTGELFF. The CDR3 region has the DNA TGTGCCAGCAGCTTGGGACAGGGGATCAACACCGGGGAGCTGTTTTTT.

This clone has more than one count but fewer than ten. The chain joins TRBV5-6 to TRBJ1-5; 9 bases match TRBD1. The CDR3 length is 18 residues. Looked up from germline, CDR1 is SGHDT and CDR2 is YYEEEE. J lost 0 bases, V lost 0 bases, and 7 bases had no gene match. CDR3 sequence reads: CASSLVARDRVSNQPQHF. In nucleotides, the CDR3 is TGTGCCAGCAGCTTGGTGGCCCGGGACAGGGTTAGCAATCAGCCCCAGCATTTT.

The chain couples TRBV19 to TRBJ1-2; 8 bases match TRBD1. Germline V gene lookup returns CDR1 LNHDA and CDR2 SQIVND (reference sequence). Trimming took 3 bases from V and 4 from J; bases not matched to a gene: 10. The CDR3 totals 16 residues. The CDR3 loop reads CASSIISGQAVYGYTF. CDR3 in DNA: TGTGCCAGTAGTATTATATCGGGACAGGCGGTCTATGGCTACACCTTC.

As for this clone: One end of the junction does not line up with germline, which may come from a read error. J is TRBJ2-1 and V is TRBV7-7; D gene ambiguous. The germline V gene has CDR1 SSHAT and CDR2 FNYEAQ (reference sequence). This CDR3 is built from 15 residues. This CDR3 is CASSEASSSYNEQFF. CDR3 coding DNA: TGTGCTAGCAGCGAGGCGTCCAGCTCCTACAATGAGCAGTTCTTC.

The gene calls are TRBV7-6 and TRBJ2-3; a possible D gene is TRBD2 (5 bases). The germline V gene encodes CDR1 SGHVS and CDR2 FNYEAQ. The CDR3 covers 16 residues. Trimming shortened V by 2 bases and J by 2 bases, and 14 bases separated the two germline ends. As DNA, the CDR3 is TGTGCCAGCAGCTTAACAGTGGCAGGACTCACAGATACGCAGTATTTT. This codes for CASSLTVAGLTDTQYF. Filled out from reference TRBV7-6 and TRBJ2-3, the complete variable domain reads GAGVSQSPRYKVTKRGQDVALRCDPISGHVSLYWYRQALGQGPEFLTYFNYEAQQDKSGLPNDRFSAERPEGSISTLTIQRTEQRDSAMYRCASSLTVAGLTDTQYFGPGTRLTVL.

This chain uses TRBV6-5 with TRBJ1-6, with 7 nucleotides matching TRBD1. CDR3 length equals 13 residues. J lost 5 bases, V lost 7 bases, and 2 bases had no gene match. Germline CDR1 MNHEY, CDR2 SVGAGI. The CDR3 here is CASKGQNNSPLHF. CDR3 bases: TGTGCCAGCAAGGGACAGAATAATTCACCCCTCCACTTT.

The CDR3 DNA is TGTGCCAGCAGTTACGTGTTAGCGGGATACTCTGGGGCCAACGTCCTGACTTTC. Amino acids: CASSYVLAGYSGANVLTF. The rearrangement joins TRBV6-2 or TRBV6-3 to TRBJ2-6, with 8 bases lining up with TRBD2. Germline V gene lookup returns CDR1 MNHEY and CDR2 SVGEGT. The V segment lost 2 bases and the J segment 0 bases; nucleotides outside the gene matches: 6. This CDR3 has 18 amino acids.

Comment on this clone: One end of the junction does not line up with germline, which may come from a read error. The chain employs TRBV10-3 and TRBJ1-2, with D perhaps TRBD1 (5 bases). The CDR3 has 12 amino acids. Germline CDR1 is ENHRY and CDR2 is SYGVKD. The CDR3 loop reads CTISEREGGYTF. The DNA of the CDR3 is TGTACCATCAGTGAGAGGGAGGGGGGCTACACCTTC.

The rearrangement links TRBV25-1 to TRBJ1-2; 8 nucleotides line up with TRBD1. This CDR3 has 14 residues. V trimming: 6 bases; J trimming: 6 bases; junction bases outside the gene matches: 9. Germline V gives CDR1 MGHDK, CDR2 SYGVNS. For the CDR3, the DNA is TGTGCCAGCAGGCGGACAGGGCATTCCCATGGCTACACCTTC. Protein product: CASRRTGHSHGYTF.